These 21 T cell receptor beta chains came from one sample sequenced in a study of molecular identifiers for immune sequencing clone quantification. TCRdb processed the PCR reads anew with MiXCR; each CDR3 protein has one entry. The sample lists approximately 60,000 distinct CDR3 sequences; around 20% were seen once. Sequenced material: naive CD8+ T cells from blood, with Jurkat cell RNA spiked in. Sample subset: FACS-sorted CD8+CD4-CCR7+CD45RA+ naive T cells. Receptors originate from a human donor in good health. Some libraries in this study had Jurkat cell RNA spiked in.

The V gene is TRBV2, the J gene TRBJ1-1; D is ambiguous. V was cut by 3 bases and J by 3 bases, with 11 bases left in between. The CDR3 is 14 amino acids. Germline CDR1 reads SNHLY; CDR2 reads FYNNEI. CDR3 in DNA: TGTGCCAGCAGTGACGGGATCCGGGACACTGAAGCTTTCTTT. This translates into CASSDGIRDTEAFF.

This clonotype was counted many times. This chain joins TRBV7-9 and TRBJ1-4; 9 bases align to TRBD1. Germline V lookup: CDR1 SEHNR, CDR2 FQNEAQ (reference sequence). Unmatched junction bases numbered 2, after V lost 0 bases and J lost 6 bases. The CDR3 totals 15 residues. CDR3 nucleotide sequence: TGTGCCAGCAGCTTAGCAACAGGGGGCTATGAAAAACTGTTTTTT. It is translated as CASSLATGGYEKLFF.

Of note for this clonotype: A single base separates this from a much larger clone, so it may be a read error. The chain recombines TRBV4-1 with TRBJ1-1; TRBD1 is a possible D gene (6 bases). V lost 1 base and J lost 3, with 9 bases in between. The CDR3 is made up of 14 amino acids. Per germline, CDR1 MGHRA and CDR2 YSYEKL. The CDR3 coding sequence is TGCGCCAGCAGCCAAGTCAGGGGAGACACTGAAGCTTTCTTT. Its protein product is CASSQVRGDTEAFF.

Many counts were recorded for this clonotype. CDR3 in amino acids: CASSSPAHAGARLYNEQFF. The CDR3 DNA sequence: TGTGCCAGCAGCTCCCCTGCACACGCTGGAGCGAGGCTTTACAATGAGCAGTTCTTC. This chain uses TRBV11-2 with TRBJ2-1; D is uncertain. Trimming shortened V by 4 bases and J by 4 bases, and 26 bases separated the two germline ends. The length of the CDR3 is 19 residues. In germline, CDR1 is SGHAT, CDR2 FQNNGV.

This clonotype ranks as medium-sized (0.01 to 0.1%). The rearrangement joins TRBV29-1 to TRBJ2-3, with 12 positions matching TRBD1. Germline CDR1 SQVTM, CDR2 ANQGSEA. This CDR3 has 19 amino acids. V lost 6 bases, J lost 4 bases, and 20 bases stayed unmatched. The CDR3 spells CSVLESGTGGRVLSDTQYF. CDR3 DNA: TGCAGCGTCCTTGAGAGCGGGACAGGGGGCCGCGTTTTGTCAGATACGCAGTATTTT.

Ten or more counts support this clonotype. The rearrangement joins TRBV20-1 to TRBJ1-2; D is possibly TRBD1 (6 bases). The CDR3 runs 15 residues. Trimming took 5 bases from V and 3 from J, leaving 19 bases between them. Germline CDR1 reads DFQATT; CDR2 reads SNEGSKA (reference sequence). The CDR3 coding sequence is TGCAGTGCTCCCTACAGGGTATCGGTTTACTATGGCTACACCTTC. Translating it yields CSAPYRVSVYYGYTF.

The V call is TRBV10-1, the J call TRBJ2-7; D gene uncertain. Germline-derived CDR1 and CDR2 are WNHNN and SYGVQD (reference sequence). This CDR3 is 13 amino acids long. Trimming took off 4 bases at V and 3 bases at J, with 10 bases between the two ends. This chain's CDR3 is CASSVNNNYEQYF. As DNA, the CDR3 is TGCGCCAGCAGTGTTAACAACAACTACGAGCAGTACTTC.

This clonotype is categorized as medium-sized (0.01 to 0.1%). V gene TRBV5-1 combines with J gene TRBJ2-7, with 10 bases aligning to TRBD2. Germline values: CDR1 SGHRS, CDR2 YFSETQ. Trimming at V came to 7 bases and at J to 1 base, leaving 14 bases not matched to a gene. CDR3 length: 17 residues. The CDR3 bases are TGCGCCAGCGTACCCGGTCCCGGACTAGCGGCTTCCTACGAGCAGTACTTC. This gives the protein CASVPGPGLAASYEQYF.

Details on this clonotype: Given a much more abundant clone one base away, this may be a read error. The rearrangement links TRBV29-1 to TRBJ2-7, with 7 bases identical to TRBD1. Per the germline V gene, CDR1 is SQVTM and CDR2 is ANQGSEA. The CDR3 has 16 amino acids. V lost 0 bases and J lost 1; bases outside the gene matches: 9. CDR3 bases: TGCAGCGTTGAAGACTCGGGCAGGGGGTTATCCTACGAGCAGTACTTC. It codes for CSVEDSGRGLSYEQYF.

Many counts were recorded for this clonotype. The V and J genes are TRBV7-9 and TRBJ2-1, with D tentatively TRBD1 or TRBD2 (6 bases each). V lost 6 bases and J lost 0, with 12 bases in between. The CDR3 extends over 15 amino acids. CDR1 is SEHNR, CDR2 FQNEAQ, per germline (reference sequence). CDR3 in amino acids: CASRPEGGSYNEQFF. The DNA of the CDR3 is TGTGCCAGCAGGCCAGAGGGGGGCTCCTACAATGAGCAGTTCTTC.

A word on this clonotype: A much larger clone differs by one base, so this may be a read error. J is TRBJ2-1 and V is TRBV11-2; TRBD2 matches at 12 bases. The length of the CDR3 is 14 residues. Per the germline V gene, CDR1 is SGHAT and CDR2 is FQNNGV. V gave up 6 bases and J gave up 9 bases; unmatched junction bases: 6. The CDR3 loop is CASRGTSGFSEQFF. CDR3 nucleotides: TGTGCCAGCAGGGGGACTAGCGGGTTCAGTGAGCAGTTCTTC.

This clonotype was recorded at least ten times. The chain recombines TRBV7-8 with TRBJ2-5, with D tentatively TRBD1 or TRBD2 (5 bases each). Between the trimmed V and J ends, which lost 3 bases and 2 bases, there was a span of 10 bases. The CDR3 runs 14 residues. Germline V CDR1 and CDR2: SGHVS, FQNEAQ. The CDR3, as DNA: TGTGCCAGCAGCTTCGTGGGACCTCAAGAGACCCAGTACTTC. Translated, it gives CASSFVGPQETQYF.

This clonotype was counted a few times. The chain joins TRBV6-5 to TRBJ1-3; D might be TRBD1 (5 bases). Germline lookup yields CDR1 MNHEY and CDR2 SVGAGI. The CDR3 contains 15 residues. Trimming stripped 5 bases from V and 0 bases from J, with 11 bases between. CDR3 bases: TGTGCCAGCAGTCCCACAGGAGGCTCTGGAAACACCATATATTTT. This sequence encodes CASSPTGGSGNTIYF.

There are many counts of this clonotype. The CDR3 nucleotides read TGCGCCAGCGGCCACGGGACGACAGGGGTTCGGACTGAAGCTTTCTTT. Protein sequence: CASGHGTTGVRTEAFF. The gene calls are TRBV23-1 and TRBJ1-1; 8 bases agree with TRBD1. TRBV23-1 is known as an ORF, though its function is uncertain. CDR3 size: 16 residues. Trimming removed 8 bases from V and 5 bases from J; junction bases left unmatched: 16.

This clonotype occurred many times. This chain links TRBV27 with TRBJ2-5, with D perhaps matching TRBD2 (7 bases). In germline, CDR1 is MNHEY, CDR2 SMNVEV (reference sequence). V lost 3 bases to trimming and J lost 1 base, with 12 bases between them. CDR3 size: 15 residues. Here the CDR3 reads CASSFGGLPQETQYF. The CDR3 DNA sequence: TGTGCCAGCAGTTTCGGGGGGCTACCCCAAGAGACCCAGTACTTC.

This clonotype was seen ten or more times. V usage is TRBV5-6 and J usage is TRBJ2-6; D may be TRBD1 (6 bases). From germline, CDR1 is SGHDT and CDR2 YYEEEE. The CDR3 length is 16 residues. Trimming took off 4 bases at V and 0 bases at J, with 11 bases between the two ends. CDR3 protein: CASSVQGYSGANVLTF. CDR3 DNA: TGTGCCAGCAGCGTACAGGGTTACTCTGGGGCCAACGTCCTGACTTTC.

With respect to this clonotype: Possible read error: a much larger clone is one base away. The rearrangement uses TRBV15 and TRBJ2-1, with 8 bases aligning to TRBD2. Per the germline V gene, CDR1 is LNHNV and CDR2 is YYDKDF (reference sequence). The CDR3 runs 16 residues. The CDR3 is CATSGEGLVSYNEQFF. For the CDR3, the DNA is TGTGCCACCAGCGGAGAGGGACTAGTCTCCTACAATGAGCAGTTCTTC.

This clonotype showed up many times. The chain has TRBV20-1 and TRBJ1-5; 12 nucleotides line up with TRBD1. This CDR3 spans 19 amino acids. The ends lost 2 bases at V and 3 bases at J; junction bases unmatched: 14. From germline, CDR1 is DFQATT and CDR2 SNEGSKA (reference sequence). DNA for the CDR3: TGCAGTGCTAGATCGTACCGGGACAGGGGGCGTCCTGACAATCAGCCCCAGCATTTT. Its protein product is CSARSYRDRGRPDNQPQHF.

This clonotype was detected many times. The CDR3 loop is CASSTGRGNTEAFF. Written as DNA, the CDR3 is TGTGCCAGCAGCACGGGACGGGGGAACACTGAAGCTTTCTTT. This rearrangement joins TRBV9 to TRBJ1-1; a possible D gene is TRBD1 (5 bases). CDR3 size: 14 residues. V was trimmed by 4 bases and J by 1 base, leaving 11 bases between them. Germline V gene lookup returns CDR1 SGDLS and CDR2 YYNGEE.

V gene TRBV4-1 combines with J gene TRBJ1-1; 9 bases align to TRBD1. Germline-derived CDR1 and CDR2 are MGHRA and YSYEKL. J gave up 10 bases and V 4 bases, and 7 bases lay outside the gene matches. The CDR3 runs 13 residues. The CDR3 DNA sequence: TGCGCCAGCAGCCTGACGAGGACAGGGGTAGCTTTCTTT. Translation: CASSLTRTGVAFF.

This clonotype was counted ten times or more. The chain is built from TRBV6-5 and TRBJ2-5, with 7 bases aligning to TRBD1. V gave up 6 bases and J gave up 4 bases; unmatched junction bases: 8. Germline lookup yields CDR1 MNHEY and CDR2 SVGAGI. The CDR3 spans 14 residues. CDR3 amino acids: CASSPIGGVETQYF. In DNA form, the CDR3 reads TGTGCCAGCAGCCCCATAGGGGGCGTAGAGACCCAGTACTTC.